This TCR beta chain stems from a study of tumor-infiltrating lymphocytes in primary liver carcinoma. About the research overall: The patient population consisted of men and women between 30 and 69 years of age. Stage T1-T3 N0M0 tumors spanned about 4.2 to 11 cm.

Starting material of about 0.45 ug total RNA yielded TCR beta cDNA via a constant-region primer. Library construction for TCR beta comprised three nested multiplex PCR rounds performed with slightly modified ARM-PCR. Running roughly 10 cycles apiece, the first two PCR rounds relied on TRBV1-TRBV30 forward primers together with a C-beta reverse primer. TCRdb used MiXCR to reprocess the multiplex PCR reads, holding one entry per CDR3 protein. The profile shows about 120,000 distinct CDR3 sequences, about two thirds of them singletons. General study points: Tumor region pairs showed greater overlap than either tumor-adjacent or tumor-blood pairs did. Significantly larger top-250-clone fractions were found in tumors than in blood (p = 0.039).

A note on this clonotype: The antigen remains undetermined. This may arise from a read error, as a much more abundant clone is one base away.

Trimming removed 0 bases at V and 13 bases at J, with 10 bases between. Germline V gene data show CDR1 as SEHNR and CDR2 as FQNEAQ (reference sequence). The CDR3 totals 12 residues. RNA and DNA were co-extracted from roughly 20-30 mg of unsorted bulk tissue. Sequenced: tumor-adjacent normal liver tissue. The chain carries TRBV7-9 and TRBJ2-1, with D maybe TRBD1 (6 bases). The source is a woman aged 60-70 years with primary liver carcinoma and hepatitis B virus infection. CDR3 sequence (DNA): TGTGCCAGCAGCTTAGCAGACAGGACCCAGTTCTTC. Translation: CASSLADRTQFF.